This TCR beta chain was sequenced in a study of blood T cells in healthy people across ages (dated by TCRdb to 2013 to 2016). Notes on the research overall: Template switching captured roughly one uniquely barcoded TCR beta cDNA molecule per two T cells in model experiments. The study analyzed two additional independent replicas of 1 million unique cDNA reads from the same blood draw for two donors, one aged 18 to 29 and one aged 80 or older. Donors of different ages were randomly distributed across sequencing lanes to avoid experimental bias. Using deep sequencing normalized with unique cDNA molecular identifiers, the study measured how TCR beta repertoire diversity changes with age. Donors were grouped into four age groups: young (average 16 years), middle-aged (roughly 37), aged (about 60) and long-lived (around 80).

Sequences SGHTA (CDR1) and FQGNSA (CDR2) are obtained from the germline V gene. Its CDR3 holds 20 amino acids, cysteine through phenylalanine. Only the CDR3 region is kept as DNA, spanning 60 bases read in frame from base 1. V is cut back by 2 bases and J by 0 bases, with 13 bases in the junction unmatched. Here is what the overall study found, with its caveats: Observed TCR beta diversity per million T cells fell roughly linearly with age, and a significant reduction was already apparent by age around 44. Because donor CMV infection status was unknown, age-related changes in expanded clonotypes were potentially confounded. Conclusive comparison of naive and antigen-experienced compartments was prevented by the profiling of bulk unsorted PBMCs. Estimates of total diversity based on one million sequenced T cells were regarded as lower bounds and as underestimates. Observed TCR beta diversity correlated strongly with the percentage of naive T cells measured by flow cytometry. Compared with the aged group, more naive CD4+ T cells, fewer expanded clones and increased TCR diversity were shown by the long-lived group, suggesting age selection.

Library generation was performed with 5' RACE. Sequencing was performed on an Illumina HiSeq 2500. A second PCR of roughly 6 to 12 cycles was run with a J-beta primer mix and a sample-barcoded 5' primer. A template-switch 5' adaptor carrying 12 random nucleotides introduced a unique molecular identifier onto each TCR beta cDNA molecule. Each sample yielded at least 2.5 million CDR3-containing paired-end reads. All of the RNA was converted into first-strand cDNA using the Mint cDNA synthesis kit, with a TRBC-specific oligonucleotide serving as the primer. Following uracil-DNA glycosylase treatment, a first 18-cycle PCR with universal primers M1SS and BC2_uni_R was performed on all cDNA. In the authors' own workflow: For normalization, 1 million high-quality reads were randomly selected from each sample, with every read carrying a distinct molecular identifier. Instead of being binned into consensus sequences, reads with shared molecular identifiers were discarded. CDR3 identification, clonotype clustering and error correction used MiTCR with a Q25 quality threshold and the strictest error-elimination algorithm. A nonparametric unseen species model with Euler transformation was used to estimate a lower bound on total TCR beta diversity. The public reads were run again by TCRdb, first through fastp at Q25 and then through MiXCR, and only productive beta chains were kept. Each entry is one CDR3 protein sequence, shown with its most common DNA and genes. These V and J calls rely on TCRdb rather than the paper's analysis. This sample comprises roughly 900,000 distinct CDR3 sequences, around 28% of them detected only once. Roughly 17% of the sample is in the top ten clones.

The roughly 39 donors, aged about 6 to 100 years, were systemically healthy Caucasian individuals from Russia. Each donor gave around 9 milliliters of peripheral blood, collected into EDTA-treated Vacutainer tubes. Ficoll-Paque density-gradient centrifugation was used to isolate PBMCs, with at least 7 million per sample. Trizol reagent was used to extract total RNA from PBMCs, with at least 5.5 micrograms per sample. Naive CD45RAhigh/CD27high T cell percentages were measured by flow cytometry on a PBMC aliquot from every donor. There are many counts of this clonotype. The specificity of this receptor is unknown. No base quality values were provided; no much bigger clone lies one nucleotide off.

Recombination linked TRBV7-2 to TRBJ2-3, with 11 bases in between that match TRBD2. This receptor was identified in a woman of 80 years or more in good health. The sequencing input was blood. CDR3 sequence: CASSLSVLAGGWSSTDTQYF. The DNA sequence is TGTGCCAGCAGCTTAAGCGTTCTAGCGGGGGGATGGTCTAGCACAGATACGCAGTATTTT.